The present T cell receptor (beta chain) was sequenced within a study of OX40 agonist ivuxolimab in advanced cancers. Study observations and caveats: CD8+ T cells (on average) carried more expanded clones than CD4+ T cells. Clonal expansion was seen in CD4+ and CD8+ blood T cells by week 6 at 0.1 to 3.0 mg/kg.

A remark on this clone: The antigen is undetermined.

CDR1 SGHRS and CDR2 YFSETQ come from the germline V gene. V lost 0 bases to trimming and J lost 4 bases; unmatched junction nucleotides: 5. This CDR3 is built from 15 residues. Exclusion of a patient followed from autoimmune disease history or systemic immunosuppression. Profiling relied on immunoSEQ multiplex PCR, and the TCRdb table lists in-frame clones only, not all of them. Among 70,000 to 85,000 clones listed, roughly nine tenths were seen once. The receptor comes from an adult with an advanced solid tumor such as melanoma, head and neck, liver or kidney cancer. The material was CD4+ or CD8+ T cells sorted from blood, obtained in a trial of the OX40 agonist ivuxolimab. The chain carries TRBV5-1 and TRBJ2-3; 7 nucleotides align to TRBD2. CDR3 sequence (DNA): TGCGCCAGCAGCTTGGGCCAAGGGAGGGCAGATACGCAGTATTTT. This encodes CASSLGQGRADTQYF.